The clone carrying this T cell receptor beta chain was found once. This entry is derived from a study of T cell clonotyping in hematopoietic cell transplantation. V was pared by 3 bases and J by 5 bases, with 6 bases of the junction left unmatched. The CDR3 extends over 17 amino acids. CDR1 SGHAT and CDR2 FQDESV come from the germline V gene (reference sequence). Using immunoSEQ multiplex PCR, the repertoire was profiled, and TCRdb retains in-frame clones only, with some absent. Of around 80,000 clones listed, less than 96% are singletons. This sample's time point: recipient sample about 28 days before transplant, after cytoreduction.

The rearrangement joins TRBV11-1 to TRBJ2-5; TRBD2 matches 16 bases. This clonotype was sampled from a woman between 45 and 60 years old with acute myeloid leukemia. Some clones in this sample may be carry-over from other donors' samples. The sequences come from peripheral blood mononuclear cells, collected before stem cell transplant. CDR3 sequence (DNA): TGTGCCAGCAGCTTGGGACTAGCGGGGGGGCCGCGGGAGACCCAGTACTTC. This translates into CASSLGLAGGPRETQYF.